A selection of T cell receptor beta chains follows, all from one sample in a study of radiotherapy plus CTLA-4 blockade in lung cancer. The protocol was immunoSEQ multiplex PCR, while the TCRdb copy is restricted to in-frame clones and leaves out a portion. Here the sample spans about 80,000 clones, about 86% being singletons. The starting material was peripheral blood, obtained from a patient treated with radiotherapy plus ipilimumab. Receptors were obtained from a human donor with non-small cell lung cancer who had a partial response to radiotherapy plus ipilimumab. Each CDR3 is given with its conserved first and last residue. A D gene is named only where the DNA matches it firmly. A row's size may be missing; if present it is once, few, many or a size class.

NA,TRBJ2-1,TRBD1,TRBV5-1,CASSLNGQGANNEQFF,TGCGCCAGCAGCCTGAATGGACAGGGGGCGAACAATGAGCAGTTCTTC
NA,TRBJ2-1,NA,TRBV5-1,CASSLWGEGGNEQFF,TGCGCCAGCAGCTTGTGGGGGGAGGGGGGCAATGAGCAGTTCTTC
NA,TRBJ2-7,TRBD1,TRBV19,CASNDRGYEQYF,TGTGCCAGTAACGACAGGGGCTACGAGCAGTACTTC
NA,TRBJ2-5,TRBD2,TRBV27,CASSPWGEGQETQYF,TGTGCCAGCAGCCCATGGGGGGAGGGCCAAGAGACCCAGTACTTC
NA,TRBJ2-1,NA,TRBV6-5,CASTQQLSGEQFF,TGTGCCAGCACCCAACAGCTCAGTGGTGAGCAGTTCTTC
NA,TRBJ1-1,NA,TRBV5-1,CASSLEGGGLRTEAFF,TGCGCCAGCAGCTTGGAAGGGGGGGGGCTGCGGACTGAAGCTTTCTTT
NA,TRBJ1-2,NA,TRBV28,CASGLLGGYGYTF,TGTGCCAGCGGACTGTTAGGGGGCTATGGCTACACCTTC
few,TRBJ1-2,NA,TRBV6-1,CASSEGTDDGYTF,TGTGCCAGCAGTGAAGGGACAGACGACGGCTACACCTTC
once,TRBJ2-7,NA,TRBV18,CATRLGVVDEQYF,TGTGCCACCCGGCTAGGGGTGGTGGACGAGCAGTACTTC
NA,TRBJ2-5,TRBD2,TRBV15,CATKRGAQETQYF,TGTGCCACCAAGCGGGGAGCCCAAGAGACCCAGTACTTC
NA,TRBJ2-3,NA,TRBV9,CASMETEGTDTQYF,TGTGCCAGCATGGAGACAGAAGGCACAGATACGCAGTATTTT
NA,TRBJ1-1,NA,TRBV5-1,CASSLGGGLGTEAFF,TGCGCCAGCAGCTTGGGCGGGGGCTTGGGAACTGAAGCTTTCTTT
few,TRBJ1-2,NA,TRBV2,CASSLDRNYGYTF,TGTGCCAGCAGCCTAGACAGAAACTATGGCTACACCTTC
NA,TRBJ2-3,TRBD2,TRBV7-3,CASSLTLAGGADTQYF,TGTGCCAGCAGCTTAACACTAGCGGGTGGGGCAGATACGCAGTATTTT
NA,TRBJ1-2,TRBD1,TRBV19,CASRDSDSSRYGYTF,TGTGCCAGTCGGGACAGCGATTCCTCCCGATATGGCTACACCTTC
NA,TRBJ1-2,NA,TRBV5-4,CASTRAGLGFYGYTF,TGTGCCAGCACTCGGGCGGGCTTGGGATTCTATGGCTACACCTTC
NA,TRBJ2-1,TRBD2,TRBV28,CASGSGGRYNEQFF,TGTGCCAGCGGTTCCGGGGGGAGGTACAATGAGCAGTTCTTC